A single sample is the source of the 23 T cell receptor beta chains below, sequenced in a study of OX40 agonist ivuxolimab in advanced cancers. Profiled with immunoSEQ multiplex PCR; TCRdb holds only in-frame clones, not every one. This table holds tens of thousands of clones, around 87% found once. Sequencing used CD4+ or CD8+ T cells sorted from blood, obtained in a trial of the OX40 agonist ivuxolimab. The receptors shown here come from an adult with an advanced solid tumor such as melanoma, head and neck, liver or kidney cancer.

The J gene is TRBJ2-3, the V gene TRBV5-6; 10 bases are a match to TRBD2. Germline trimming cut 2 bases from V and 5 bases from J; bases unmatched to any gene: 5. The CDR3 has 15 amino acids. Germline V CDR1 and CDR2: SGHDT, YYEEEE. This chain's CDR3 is CASSFSGGHGDTQYF. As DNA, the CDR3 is TGTGCCAGCAGCTTTAGCGGGGGGCACGGAGATACGCAGTATTTT.

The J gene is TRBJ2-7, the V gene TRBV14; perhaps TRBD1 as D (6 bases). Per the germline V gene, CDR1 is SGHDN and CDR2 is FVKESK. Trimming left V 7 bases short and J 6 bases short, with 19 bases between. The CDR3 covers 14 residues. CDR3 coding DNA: TGTGCCAGCACCCCCAACAGGGACCTTGCCGAGCAGTACTTC. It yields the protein CASTPNRDLAEQYF.

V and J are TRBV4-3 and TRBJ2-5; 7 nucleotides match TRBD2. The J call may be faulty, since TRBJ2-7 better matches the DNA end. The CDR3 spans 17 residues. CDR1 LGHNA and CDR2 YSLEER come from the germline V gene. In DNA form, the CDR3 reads TGCGCCAGCAGCCAAGGAGACGGGGCTAGCGGACGTTACGAGCAGTACTTC. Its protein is CASSQGDGASGRYEQYF.

The CDR3 sequence: CASSPLAGGNNEQFF. Written as DNA, the CDR3 is TGTGCCAGCTCACCACTAGCGGGAGGCAACAATGAGCAGTTCTTC. This rearrangement joins TRBV18 to TRBJ2-1; 10 bases line up with TRBD2. This CDR3 is 15 amino acids long. The V and J ends lost 1 base and 5 bases, in that order; junction bases with no gene match: 2. Germline lookup yields CDR1 KGHSH and CDR2 LQKENI.

Here the CDR3 DNA reads TGTGCCAGCAGCAGAGACAGGACAACTAATGAAAAACTGTTTTTT. Translation gives CASSRDRTTNEKLFF. The chain links TRBV7-9 to TRBJ1-4, with D maybe TRBD1 (6 bases). This CDR3 contains 15 residues. V lost 5 bases to trimming and J lost 0 bases, with 10 bases between them. Germline V gene data show CDR1 as SEHNR and CDR2 as FQNEAQ (reference sequence).

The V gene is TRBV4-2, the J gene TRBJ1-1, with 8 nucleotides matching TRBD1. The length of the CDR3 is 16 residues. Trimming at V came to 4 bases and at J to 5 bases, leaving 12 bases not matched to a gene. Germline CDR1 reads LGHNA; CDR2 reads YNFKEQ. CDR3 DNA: TGTGCCAGCAGCCCCCCATGGGACAGGCCGAGGACTGAAGCTTTCTTT. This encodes CASSPPWDRPRTEAFF.

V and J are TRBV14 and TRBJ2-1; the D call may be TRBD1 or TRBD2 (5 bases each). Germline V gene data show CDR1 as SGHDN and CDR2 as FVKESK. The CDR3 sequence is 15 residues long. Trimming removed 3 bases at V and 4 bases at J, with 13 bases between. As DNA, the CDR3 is TGTGCCAGCAGCCAGGGGGTGGAGCGATACAATGAGCAGTTCTTC. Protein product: CASSQGVERYNEQFF.

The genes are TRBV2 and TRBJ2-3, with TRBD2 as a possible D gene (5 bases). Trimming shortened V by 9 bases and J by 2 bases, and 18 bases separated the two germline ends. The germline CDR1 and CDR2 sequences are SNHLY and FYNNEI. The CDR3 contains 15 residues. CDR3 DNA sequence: TGTGCCAGATGGGCCGGGGTAGACCACACAGATACGCAGTATTTT. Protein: CARWAGVDHTDTQYF.

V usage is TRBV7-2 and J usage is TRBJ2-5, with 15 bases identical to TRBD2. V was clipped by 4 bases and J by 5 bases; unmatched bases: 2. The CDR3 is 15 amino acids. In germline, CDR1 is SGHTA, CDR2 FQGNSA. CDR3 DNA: TGTGCCAGCAGCTGGACTAGCGGGGGGGCGGAGACCCAGTACTTC. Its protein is CASSWTSGGAETQYF.

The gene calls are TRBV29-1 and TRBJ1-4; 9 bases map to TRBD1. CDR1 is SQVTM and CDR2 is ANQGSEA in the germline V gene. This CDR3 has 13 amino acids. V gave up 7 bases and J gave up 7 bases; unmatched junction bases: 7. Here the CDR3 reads CSGGQGSGEKLFF. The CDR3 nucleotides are TGCAGCGGCGGACAGGGGTCGGGTGAAAAACTGTTTTTT.

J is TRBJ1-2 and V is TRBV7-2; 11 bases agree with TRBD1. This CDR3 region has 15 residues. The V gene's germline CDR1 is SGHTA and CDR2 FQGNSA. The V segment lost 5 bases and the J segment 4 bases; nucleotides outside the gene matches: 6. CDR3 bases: TGTGCCAGCAGCCCGGACAGGGGGCCTATCTATGGCTACACCTTC. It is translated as CASSPDRGPIYGYTF.

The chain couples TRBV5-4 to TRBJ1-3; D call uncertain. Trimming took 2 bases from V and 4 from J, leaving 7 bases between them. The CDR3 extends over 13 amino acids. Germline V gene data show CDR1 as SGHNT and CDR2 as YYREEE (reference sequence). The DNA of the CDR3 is TGTGCCAGCAGCTTAGGGAACGGAAACACCATATATTTT. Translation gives CASSLGNGNTIYF.

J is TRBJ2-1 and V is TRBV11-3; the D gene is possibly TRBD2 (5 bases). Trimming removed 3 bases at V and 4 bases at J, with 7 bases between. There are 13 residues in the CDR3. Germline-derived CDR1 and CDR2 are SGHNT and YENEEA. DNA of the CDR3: TGTGCCAGCAGCTTCGGACTTTACAATGAGCAGTTCTTC. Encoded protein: CASSFGLYNEQFF.

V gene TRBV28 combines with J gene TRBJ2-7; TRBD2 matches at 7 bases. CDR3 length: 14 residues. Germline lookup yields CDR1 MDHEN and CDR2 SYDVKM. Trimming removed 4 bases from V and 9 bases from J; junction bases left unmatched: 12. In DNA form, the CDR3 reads TGTGCCAGCAGTTCTGAGTGGGAGGGCTTAGGGCAGTACTTC. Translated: CASSSEWEGLGQYF.

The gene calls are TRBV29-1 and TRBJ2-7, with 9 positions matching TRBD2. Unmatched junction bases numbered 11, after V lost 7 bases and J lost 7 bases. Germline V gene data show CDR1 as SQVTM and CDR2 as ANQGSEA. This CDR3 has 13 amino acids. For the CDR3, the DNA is TGCAGCGGCAGGCGGGGGGGGACGGGTGAGCAGTACTTC. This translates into CSGRRGGTGEQYF.

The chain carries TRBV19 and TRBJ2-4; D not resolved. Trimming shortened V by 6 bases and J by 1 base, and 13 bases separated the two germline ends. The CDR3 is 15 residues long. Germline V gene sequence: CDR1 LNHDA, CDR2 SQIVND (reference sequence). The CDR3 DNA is TGTGCCAGTAGCCCCCTCACAGATGCCAAAAACATTCAGTACTTC. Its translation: CASSPLTDAKNIQYF.

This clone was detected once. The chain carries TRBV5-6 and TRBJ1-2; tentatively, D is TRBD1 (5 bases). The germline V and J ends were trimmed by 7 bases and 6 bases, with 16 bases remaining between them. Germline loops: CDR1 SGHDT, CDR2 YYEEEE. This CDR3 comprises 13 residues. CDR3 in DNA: TGTGCCAGCTTCTCGGGGCCCGGGGATGGCTACACCTTC. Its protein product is CASFSGPGDGYTF.

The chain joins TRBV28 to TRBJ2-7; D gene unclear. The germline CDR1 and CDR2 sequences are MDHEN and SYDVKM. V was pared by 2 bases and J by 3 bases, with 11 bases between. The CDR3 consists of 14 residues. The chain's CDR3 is CASSLNLLYYEQYF. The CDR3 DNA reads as TGTGCCAGCAGTTTAAACCTATTATACTACGAGCAGTACTTC.

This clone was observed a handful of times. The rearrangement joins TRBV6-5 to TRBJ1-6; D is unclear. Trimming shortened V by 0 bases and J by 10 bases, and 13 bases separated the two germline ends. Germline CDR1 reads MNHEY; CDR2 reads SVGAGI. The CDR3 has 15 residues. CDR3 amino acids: CASSYSGFIGSPLHF. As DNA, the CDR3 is TGTGCCAGCAGTTACTCTGGGTTTATAGGGTCACCCCTCCACTTT.

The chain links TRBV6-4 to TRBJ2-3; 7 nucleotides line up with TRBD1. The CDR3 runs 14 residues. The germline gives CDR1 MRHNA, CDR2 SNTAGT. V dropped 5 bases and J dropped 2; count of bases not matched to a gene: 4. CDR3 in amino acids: CASSRDSDTDTQYF. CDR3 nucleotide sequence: TGTGCCAGCAGTAGGGACAGCGACACAGATACGCAGTATTTT.

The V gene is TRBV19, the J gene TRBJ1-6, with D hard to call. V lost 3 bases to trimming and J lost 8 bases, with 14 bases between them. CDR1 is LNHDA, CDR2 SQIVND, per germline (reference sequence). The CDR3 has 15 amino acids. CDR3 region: CASSIGPPRDSPLHF. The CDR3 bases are TGTGCCAGTAGTATCGGGCCGCCGCGTGATTCACCCCTCCACTTT. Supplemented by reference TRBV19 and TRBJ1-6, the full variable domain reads DGGITQSPKYLFRKEGQNVTLSCEQNLNHDAMYWYRQDPGQGLRLIYYSQIVNDFQKGDIAEGYSVSREKKESFPLTVTSAQKNPTAFYLCASSIGPPRDSPLHFGNGTRLTVT.

The CDR3 DNA reads TGCGCCAGCAACAACGGACAGGGGGCGAATGGCTACACCTTC. Its protein product is CASNNGQGANGYTF. The chain uses TRBV5-1 and TRBJ1-2, with 11 bases that match TRBD1. The V gene end was trimmed by 6 bases and the J gene end by 6 bases; junction bases not matched to a gene: 7. This CDR3 has 14 residues. CDR1 is SGHRS and CDR2 is YFSETQ in the germline V gene.

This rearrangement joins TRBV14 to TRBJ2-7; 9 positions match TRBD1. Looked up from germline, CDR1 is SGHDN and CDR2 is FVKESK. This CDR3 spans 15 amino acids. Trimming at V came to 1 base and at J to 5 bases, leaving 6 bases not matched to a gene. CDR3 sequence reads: CASSQAGTGYHEQYF. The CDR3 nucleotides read TGTGCCAGCAGCCAAGCAGGGACAGGGTACCACGAGCAGTACTTC.